This is a list of T cell receptor beta chains from one sample in a study of blood T cell repertoires in COVID-19. Clones were sequenced by immunoSEQ multiplex PCR, and TCRdb holds only the in-frame ones, with some missing. There are about 60,000 clones in the sample; approximately 86% occur only once, and 4.8% lies in the top ten. The sample was peripheral blood. These receptors all come from a man aged 55 to 70 with acute or convalescent COVID-19. Each CDR3 is given with its conserved first and last residue. A D gene is named only where the DNA matches it firmly.

D gene	CDR3 length	J gene	V gene	CDR3 DNA	CDR3 protein
TRBD1	15	TRBJ1-1	TRBV18	TGTGCCAGCTCACGGGACAGGGGAATGAACACTGAAGCTTTCTTT	CASSRDRGMNTEAFF
TRBD1	13	TRBJ1-1	TRBV18	TGTGCCAGCTCACCCTCGACAGGGCCCCCACCCTTCTTT	CASSPSTGPPPFF
TRBD1	17	TRBJ2-6	TRBV30	TGTGCCACCCACCGGGACAGGGCACCATCTGGGGCCAACGTCCTGACTTTC	CATHRDRAPSGANVLTF
NA	14	TRBJ1-1	TRBV10-1	TGCGCCAGCAGTCCCGCTGGAGCGGCCACTGAAGCTTTCTTT	CASSPAGAATEAFF
NA	12	TRBJ2-7	TRBV28	TGTGCCAGCAGCAAGCTAAACTACGAGCAGTACTTC	CASSKLNYEQYF
NA	15	TRBJ1-2	TRBV7-9	TGTGCCAGCAGCCCCCGAGGATTACGGGGGTTTGGCTACACCTTC	CASSPRGLRGFGYTF
NA	18	TRBJ1-5	TRBV28	TGTGCCAGCAGTCATTCGCCGGGACTCGGAAGTTTCAATCAGCCCCAGCATTTT	CASSHSPGLGSFNQPQHF
NA	15	TRBJ1-3	TRBV28	TGTGCCAGCAGTTCACCGAGGGGGTCTGGAAACACCATATATTTT	CASSSPRGSGNTIYF
NA	10	TRBJ1-4	TRBV30	TGTGCCTGTCAGGATGAAAAACTGTTTTTT	CACQDEKLFF
TRBD2	18	TRBJ2-3	TRBV24-1	TGTGCCACCAGTGGCCCGACGGGACTAGCGGGAGGCCTAGATACGCAGTATTTT	CATSGPTGLAGGLDTQYF
NA	14	TRBJ2-7	TRBV2	TGTGCCAGCCTCGCACACCAAGGAGTCTACGAGCAGTACTTC	CASLAHQGVYEQYF
NA	19	TRBJ1-3	TRBV9	TGTGCCAGCAGCGTAGCTCCATCTCGACGGTTCGGGGGTGGAAACACCATATATTTT	CASSVAPSRRFGGGNTIYF
TRBD2	16	TRBJ2-1	TRBV2	TGTGCCAGCACCACGGCCGGCGCGGGAGCTTACAATGAGCAGTTCTTC	CASTTAGAGAYNEQFF
TRBD1	16	TRBJ1-4	TRBV3-1/TRBV3-2	TGTGCCAGCAGGATTCCAGGGGGCGTTGCTAATGAAAAACTGTTTTTT	CASRIPGGVANEKLFF
NA	16	TRBJ2-3	TRBV7-6	TGTGCCAGCAGCCTCCGCGGGACGGGAGTCACGGATACGCAGTATTTT	CASSLRGTGVTDTQYF
NA	13	TRBJ2-1	TRBV19	TGTGCCAGTAGTCCTACACGGGGCAATGAGCAGTTCTTC	CASSPTRGNEQFF
NA	16	TRBJ2-3	TRBV5-1	TGCGCCAGCACCTCACTAGACAGGTGGGGCACAGATACGCAGTATTTT	CASTSLDRWGTDTQYF
NA	13	TRBJ2-7	TRBV30	TGTGCCTGGAGTGCCTCTAGCGTGGGGGAGCAGTACTTC	CAWSASSVGEQYF
TRBD2	16	TRBJ2-3	TRBV5-1	TGCGCCAGCACCCCACGGGGGGGATCTAGCACAGATACGCAGTATTTT	CASTPRGGSSTDTQYF
NA	13	TRBJ1-6	TRBV5-1	TGCGCCAGCGGGGGGGGAAGCAGTTCACCCCTCCACTTT	CASGGGSSSPLHF
TRBD1	16	TRBJ2-7	TRBV28	TGTGCCAGCAGTACCTTCCGACAGGGATACTCCTACGAGCAGTACTTC	CASSTFRQGYSYEQYF